This T cell receptor beta chain was captured by sequencing in a study of blood T cell repertoires in COVID-19. About the study: Collection of acute and convalescent COVID-19 samples took place in the United States, Italy and Spain. Sources were T cells, B-cell-depleted T cells, or PBMCs; the material itself was cDNA or gDNA.

In the source study's methods: For nucleated cells, counts were estimated from reference gene primer amplification. Sequencing was performed with immunoSEQ multiplex PCR; in TCRdb, only in-frame clones are kept and a portion is missing. The V and J calls and the clone size are those of that table, but D and trimming were determined from the DNA. The sample has just over 150,000 clones, around 82% seen once. V was clipped by 4 bases and J by 2 bases, with 9 bases between them. Germline assignment: CDR1 KGHSH and CDR2 LQKENI. CDR3 length equals 13 residues. Enrolment of Seattle patients took place during active infection, and they were followed longitudinally.

The chain combines TRBV18 with TRBJ2-7; D gene ambiguous. This clonotype was sampled from a woman between 35 and 50 years old with COVID-19, enrolled during active disease. The material sequenced was peripheral blood. The CDR3 sequence is CASSRELAYEQYF. The CDR3 nucleotides are TGTGCCAGCTCACGCGAATTGGCCTACGAGCAGTACTTC.